This T cell receptor (beta chain) was recovered during a study of CD8 T cells in ankylosing spondylitis. Study-wide results and caveats: Ankylosing spondylitis blood appeared to carry a characteristic TCR beta motif of roughly 8 highly homologous variants.

The sample holds many counts of this clonotype. Its target is unknown. The V end was cut by 2 bases, the J end by 9 bases, with 17 bases between. This CDR3 has 14 residues. Germline V CDR1 and CDR2: SGHRS, YFSETQ. MiXCR, run by TCRdb on the 5' RACE reads, gives a single entry per CDR3 protein. Counted here are about 330,000 distinct CDR3 sequences, roughly 8% occurring once; the ten biggest clones make up approximately 14%. The sample comprised blood, either unsorted or a sorted T cell fraction (not recorded which). The sequence was collected from a male donor with ankylosing spondylitis. The chain employs TRBV5-1 and TRBJ1-1; D gene uncertain. The DNA for the CDR3 is TGCGCCAGCAGCTTCCAGAACCTCCGGGAGCAAGCTTTCTTT. Translated: CASSFQNLREQAFF.